One and the same sample provided the 29 T cell receptor beta chains below, sequenced in a study of shared clonotypes between healthy human individuals. TCRdb's table, derived via immunoSEQ multiplex PCR, lists solely in-frame clones and lacks some. The data show about 2.1 million clones, approximately 94% seen once. CD45RO-negative, CCR7-positively selected cells formed the naive CD8 fraction, excluding terminally differentiated effector memory CD45RA+ cells. Sequencing was done on a sample of naive CD8+ T cells from PBMCs. These TCRs come from a man younger than 30 in good health. Some clones in this sample may be carry-over from other donors' samples.

CDR3 amino acids: CASSLQLSTDTQYF. For the CDR3, the DNA is TGTGCCAGCAGTCTACAGCTTAGCACAGATACGCAGTATTTT. J is TRBJ2-3 and V is TRBV27; no clear D gene. The CDR3 runs 14 residues. Germline values: CDR1 MNHEY, CDR2 SMNVEV (reference sequence). Trimming cost V 5 bases and J 0 bases, with 9 bases left between them.

The chain employs TRBV5-1 and TRBJ2-7; the match to TRBD2 covers 7 bases. Germline-derived CDR1 and CDR2 are SGHRS and YFSETQ. The CDR3 extends over 15 amino acids. V was pared by 0 bases and J by 3 bases, with 6 bases of the junction left unmatched. CDR3 protein: CASSLGLADLYEQYF. CDR3 nucleotides: TGCGCCAGCAGCTTGGGTCTAGCGGACCTCTACGAGCAGTACTTC. The full variable domain, rest sourced from reference TRBV5-1 and TRBJ2-7, is KAGVTQTPRYLIKTRGQQVTLSCSPISGHRSVSWYQQTPGQGLQFLFEYFSETQRNKGNFPGRFSGRQFSNSRSEMNVSTLELGDSALYLCASSLGLADLYEQYFGPGTRLTVT.

The chain recombines TRBV9 with TRBJ1-4; no reliable D call. The V end was cut by 0 bases, the J end by 7 bases, with 16 bases between. Germline assignment: CDR1 SGDLS and CDR2 YYNGEE. The CDR3 has 16 residues. The CDR3 sequence is CASSVGWGDTSEKLFF. The CDR3 bases are TGTGCCAGCAGCGTAGGTTGGGGAGACACAAGTGAAAAACTGTTTTTT.

This clone was recorded only once. The V gene is TRBV28, the J gene TRBJ2-5, with 8 bases aligning to TRBD2. The CDR3 spans 15 residues. The J segment lost 5 bases and the V segment lost 2 bases, leaving 7 bases of the junction unmatched. Germline V lookup: CDR1 MDHEN, CDR2 SYDVKM. CDR3 sequence: CASSLGRLAGETQYF. Here the CDR3 DNA reads TGTGCCAGCAGTTTAGGTCGGCTAGCGGGCGAGACCCAGTACTTC.

V and J are TRBV2 and TRBJ1-4; 9 nucleotides align to TRBD1. The germline CDR1 and CDR2 sequences are SNHLY and FYNNEI. J gave up 16 bases and V 6 bases, and 3 bases lay outside the gene matches. The CDR3 totals 10 residues. The DNA for the CDR3 is TGTGCCAGCAGCGGACAGGGGTCGTTTTTT. It translates to CASSGQGSFF.

The CDR3 sequence: CASSLAMRGLDSYEQYF. The CDR3 nucleotides are TGTGCCAGCAGCTTGGCCATGCGGGGCCTCGATAGCTACGAGCAGTACTTC. The V call is TRBV5-6, the J call TRBJ2-7; tentatively, D is TRBD2 (6 bases). The CDR3 consists of 17 residues. Germline V lookup: CDR1 SGHDT, CDR2 YYEEEE. V was trimmed by 0 bases and J by 3 bases, leaving 19 bases between them. The full variable domain, completed using reference TRBV5-6 and TRBJ2-7, is DAGVTQSPTHLIKTRGQQVTLRCSPKSGHDTVSWYQQALGQGPQFIFQYYEEEERQRGNFPDRFSGHQFPNYSSELNVNALLLGDSALYLCASSLAMRGLDSYEQYFGPGTRLTVT.

V is TRBV6-5 and J is TRBJ2-3; D is unresolved. The germline gives CDR1 MNHEY, CDR2 SVGAGI. CDR3 length: 15 amino acids. The germline V and J ends were trimmed by 6 bases and 2 bases, with 15 bases remaining between them. Written as DNA, the CDR3 is TGTGCCAGCAGCCCAATACTCGCAGTCACAGATACGCAGTATTTT. It codes for CASSPILAVTDTQYF.

A single count supports this clone. The rearrangement links TRBV6-1 to TRBJ2-7; D not resolved. This CDR3 has 14 residues. The germline gives CDR1 MNHNS, CDR2 SASEGT. The V and J ends lost 2 bases and 0 bases respectively, with 8 bases between them. The CDR3 DNA reads as TGTGCCAGCAGTGAAATACAGTTCTCCTACGAGCAGTACTTC. Translated, it gives CASSEIQFSYEQYF.

This sequence joins TRBV14 and TRBJ2-6, with unresolved D. CDR1 and CDR2 (germline): SGHDN, FVKESK. V lost 4 bases and J lost 0, with 4 bases in between. This CDR3 has 14 amino acids. CDR3 nucleotide sequence: TGTGCCAGCAGCCCCCACTCTGGGGCCAACGTCCTGACTTTC. Translated, it gives CASSPHSGANVLTF. Filled out from reference TRBV14 and TRBJ2-6, the complete variable domain reads EAGVTQFPSHSVIEKGQTVTLRCDPISGHDNLYWYRRVMGKEIKFLLHFVKESKQDESGMPNNRFLAERTGGTYSTLKVQPAELEDSGVYFCASSPHSGANVLTFGAGSRLTVL.

The chain employs TRBV9 and TRBJ2-7; 9 bases match TRBD2. The CDR3 length is 15 residues. V was clipped by 3 bases and J by 0 bases; unmatched bases: 4. Germline V gene data show CDR1 as SGDLS and CDR2 as YYNGEE. The CDR3 is CASSASGKSSYEQYF. The CDR3 nucleotides read TGTGCCAGCAGCGCTAGCGGGAAGAGCTCCTACGAGCAGTACTTC.

The chain recombines TRBV7-2 with TRBJ2-1; no firm D call. V was pared by 4 bases and J by 2 bases, with 21 bases between. Germline V gene lookup returns CDR1 SGHTA and CDR2 FQGNSA. The CDR3 is 18 residues long. In nucleotides, the CDR3 is TGTGCCAGCAGCTCACCAAAACAACTGAGTAGGACCTACAATGAGCAGTTCTTC. Encoded protein: CASSSPKQLSRTYNEQFF. The whole variable domain, filled in from reference TRBV7-2 and TRBJ2-1, reads GAGVSQSPSNKVTEKGKDVELRCDPISGHTALYWYRQSLGQGLEFLIYFQGNSAPDKSGLPSDRFSAERTGGSVSTLTIQRTQQEDSAVYLCASSSPKQLSRTYNEQFFGPGTRLTVL.

The V call is TRBV5-6, the J call TRBJ2-7; the match to TRBD1 covers 8 bases. CDR3 length equals 15 residues. The ends lost 4 bases at V and 4 bases at J; junction bases unmatched: 10. Germline values: CDR1 SGHDT, CDR2 YYEEEE. CDR3 sequence (DNA): TGTGCCAGCAGCGCAACAGGACAGGGAGCTTACGAGCAGTACTTC. Amino acid sequence: CASSATGQGAYEQYF. Full variable domain (outside the CDR3, taken from reference TRBV5-6 and TRBJ2-7): DAGVTQSPTHLIKTRGQQVTLRCSPKSGHDTVSWYQQALGQGPQFIFQYYEEEERQRGNFPDRFSGHQFPNYSSELNVNALLLGDSALYLCASSATGQGAYEQYFGPGTRLTVT.

The V and J genes are TRBV6-6 and TRBJ2-7; maybe TRBD2 (6 bases). V lost 7 bases to trimming and J lost 0 bases, with 16 bases between them. The CDR3 has 15 amino acids. Germline V CDR1 and CDR2: MNHNY, SVGAGI (reference sequence). In DNA form, the CDR3 reads TGTGCCAGCACTTCGAACCCCGGGGGCTCCTACGAGCAGTACTTC. Amino acids: CASTSNPGGSYEQYF.

The rearrangement joins TRBV11-2 to TRBJ1-1; 8 nucleotides line up with TRBD1. The V and J ends lost 2 bases and 9 bases, in that order; junction bases with no gene match: 2. The CDR3 has 12 residues. CDR1 is SGHAT and CDR2 is FQNNGV in the germline V gene. The CDR3 loop reads CASSLTGGKAFF. The CDR3 bases are TGTGCCAGCAGCTTAACAGGGGGAAAAGCTTTCTTT.

The CDR3 is CASSYWSRGSSYEQYF. The CDR3 DNA sequence: TGTGCCAGCAGTTACTGGTCCAGGGGGAGCTCCTACGAGCAGTACTTC. The V gene is TRBV6-5, the J gene TRBJ2-5; TRBD1 aligns across 7 bases. With the DNA end fitting TRBJ2-7 better, the J assignment may be wrong. Germline CDR1 reads MNHEY; CDR2 reads SVGAGI. The CDR3 covers 16 residues.

This clone was found a few times. The V call is TRBV27, the J call TRBJ1-1, with D tentatively TRBD1 (5 bases). Germline CDR1 and CDR2: MNHEY and SMNVEV (reference sequence). The length of the CDR3 is 13 residues. The V and J ends lost 6 bases and 3 bases respectively, with 11 bases between them. For the CDR3, the DNA is TGTGCCAGCAGGCGAGGGGCGGACACTGAAGCTTTCTTT. Translation: CASRRGADTEAFF.

This chain uses TRBV7-3 with TRBJ2-3; 11 positions agree with TRBD2. The CDR3 spans 15 residues. The V gene end was trimmed by 5 bases and the J gene end by 5 bases; junction bases not matched to a gene: 6. The germline CDR1 and CDR2 sequences are SGHTA and FQGTGA. The CDR3 is CASSPKTSGIDTQYF. The CDR3 DNA follows: TGTGCCAGCAGCCCCAAGACTAGCGGGATAGATACGCAGTATTTT.

CDR3 amino acids: CASNRAGLEQYF. CDR3 nucleotides: TGTGCCAGCAATCGCGCGGGTCTCGAGCAGTACTTC. The J gene is TRBJ2-7, the V gene TRBV2; D perhaps matches TRBD2 (5 bases). Germline V CDR1 and CDR2: SNHLY, FYNNEI. The V gene lost 7 bases and the J gene lost 6 bases, with 13 bases spanning the gap. This CDR3 has 12 amino acids. Full variable domain (remainder filled in from reference TRBV2 and TRBJ2-7): EPEVTQTPSHQVTQMGQEVILRCVPISNHLYFYWYRQILGQKVEFLVSFYNNEISEKSEIFDDQFSVERPDGSNFTLKIRSTKLEDSAMYFCASNRAGLEQYFGPGTRLTVT.

The V call is TRBV13, the J call TRBJ2-7, with 9 bases aligning to TRBD2. Unmatched junction bases numbered 12, after V lost 8 bases and J lost 4 bases. The CDR3 is 15 amino acids. Per germline, CDR1 PRHDT and CDR2 FYEKMQ (reference sequence). The CDR3 nucleotides read TGTGCCAGCGCCCTAGCGGGATCAAGGTGGTACGAGCAGTACTTC. This translates into CASALAGSRWYEQYF. The full variable domain, rest sourced from reference TRBV13 and TRBJ2-7, is AAGVIQSPRHLIKEKRETATLKCYPIPRHDTVYWYQQGPGQDPQFLISFYEKMQSDKGSIPDRFSAQQFSDYHSELNMSSLELGDSALYFCASALAGSRWYEQYFGPGTRLTVT.

The J gene is TRBJ2-5, the V gene TRBV5-6; tentatively, D is TRBD2 (6 bases). Germline V lookup: CDR1 SGHDT, CDR2 YYEEEE. The CDR3 consists of 14 residues. The V end was cut by 0 bases, the J end by 1 base, with 7 bases between. The CDR3 DNA follows: TGTGCCAGCAGCTTGGGTAGCGGCCAAGAGACCCAGTACTTC. Protein sequence: CASSLGSGQETQYF.

The J gene is TRBJ1-2, the V gene TRBV29-1; 8 bases map to TRBD1. V trimming: 5 bases; J trimming: 6 bases; junction bases outside the gene matches: 17. The CDR3 spans 16 residues. Germline CDR1 and CDR2: SQVTM and ANQGSEA. This chain's CDR3 is CSVYGVGTGRSDGYTF. CDR3 nucleotide sequence: TGCAGCGTTTACGGGGTTGGGACAGGAAGGTCCGATGGCTACACCTTC.

The V call is TRBV27, the J call TRBJ2-3; 11 positions agree with TRBD1. Germline CDR1 reads MNHEY; CDR2 reads SMNVEV (reference sequence). This CDR3 contains 16 residues. Trimming removed 3 bases from V and 5 bases from J; junction bases left unmatched: 7. The CDR3 sequence is CASSFLLGTGGDTQYF. The DNA of the CDR3 is TGTGCCAGCAGTTTTCTCCTCGGGACAGGGGGAGATACGCAGTATTTT.

V is TRBV9 and J is TRBJ2-4; perhaps TRBD1 as D (6 bases). The CDR3 extends over 15 amino acids. Trimming removed 3 bases at V and 8 bases at J, with 18 bases between. Per the germline V gene, CDR1 is SGDLS and CDR2 is YYNGEE. CDR3 nucleotides: TGTGCCAGCAGCGCCTTTGGCTTGGGGGCGGACATTCAGTACTTC. This translates into CASSAFGLGADIQYF. Full variable domain (remainder filled in from reference TRBV9 and TRBJ2-4): DSGVTQTPKHLITATGQRVTLRCSPRSGDLSVYWYQQSLDQGLQFLIQYYNGEERAKGNILERFSAQQFPDLHSELNLSSLELGDSALYFCASSAFGLGADIQYFGAGTRLSVL.

V gene TRBV27 combines with J gene TRBJ2-2, with D possibly being TRBD1 or TRBD2 (5 bases each). Germline V gene sequence: CDR1 MNHEY, CDR2 SMNVEV (reference sequence). Trimming removed 8 bases at V and 6 bases at J, with 7 bases between. The length of the CDR3 is 11 residues. CDR3 coding DNA: TGTGCCAGCTGGGGGTCCGGGGAGCTGTTTTTT. Protein sequence: CASWGSGELFF.

The rearrangement joins TRBV10-2 to TRBJ2-3; D unresolved. The CDR3 consists of 12 residues. The V end lost 5 bases, the J end lost 5 bases, and 8 bases lay between the germline ends. The germline V gene encodes CDR1 WSHSY and CDR2 SAAADI. In DNA form, the CDR3 reads TGCGCCAGCAGTTGGGTCGGAGATACGCAGTATTTT. Protein product: CASSWVGDTQYF.

V is TRBV7-9 and J is TRBJ2-1; 13 bases are a match to TRBD2. Germline values: CDR1 SEHNR, CDR2 FQNEAQ (reference sequence). J lost 7 bases, V lost 1 base, and 7 bases had no gene match. The CDR3 runs 17 residues. Here the CDR3 DNA reads TGTGCCAGCAGCTTAGGCGGACTAGCGGGAGATCGGAATGAGCAGTTCTTC. Protein sequence: CASSLGGLAGDRNEQFF.

The V and J genes are TRBV7-9 and TRBJ2-1; D tentatively fits TRBD1 or TRBD2 (5 bases each). The germline gives CDR1 SEHNR, CDR2 FQNEAQ (reference sequence). This CDR3 has 15 residues. The V and J ends lost 7 bases and 2 bases respectively, with 15 bases between them. The CDR3 bases are TGTGCCAGCATCCTGGGGGTAGCGCCCTACAATGAGCAGTTCTTC. Translation: CASILGVAPYNEQFF.

This clone was recorded once. This chain connects TRBV10-1 to TRBJ2-3, with 12 bases lining up with TRBD2. In germline, CDR1 is WNHNN, CDR2 SYGVQD (reference sequence). CDR3 size: 16 residues. V lost 3 bases to trimming and J lost 4 bases; unmatched junction nucleotides: 5. In DNA form, the CDR3 reads TGCGCCAGCAGTGATAGACTAGCGGGAGATGCAGATACGCAGTATTTT. This gives the protein CASSDRLAGDADTQYF.

The chain links TRBV27 to TRBJ1-1, with unresolved D. The germline V gene encodes CDR1 MNHEY and CDR2 SMNVEV (reference sequence). The CDR3 consists of 15 residues. Trimming cost V 3 bases and J 3 bases, with 14 bases left between them. DNA for the CDR3: TGTGCCAGCAGTTTTCTCGGGCAAAGGGACACTGAAGCTTTCTTT. It specifies CASSFLGQRDTEAFF.